The text below deals with one T cell receptor (beta chain). The identical CDR3 is also encoded by other nucleotide sequences in the sample. These data are taken from a study of blood T cell repertoires in COVID-19. Across the whole study: The United States, Italy and Spain provided the acute and convalescent COVID-19 samples. From T cells, B-cell-depleted T cells, or PBMCs came the material, which was cDNA or gDNA.

In the study's own analysis: Estimates of nucleated cell counts were drawn from the amplification of reference gene primers. Assay used: immunoSEQ multiplex PCR; TCRdb lists only in-frame clones, some missing. That table is the source of V, J and clone size, and D and trimming were worked out from the DNA. The sample holds about 95,000 clones, 75% to 95% seen once. The CDR3 consists of 15 residues. CDR1 is SGHNT and CDR2 is YYREEE in the germline V gene (reference sequence). V dropped 4 bases and J dropped 5; count of bases not matched to a gene: 3. This TCR was sampled from a woman in her fifties or sixties in a cohort sampled during active COVID-19. The rearrangement links TRBV5-4 to TRBJ2-5; 15 bases line up with TRBD2. The sample was peripheral blood. DNA of the CDR3: TGTGCCAGCAGCCCCGGACTAGCGGGAGGGGAGACCCAGTACTTC. Amino acids: CASSPGLAGGETQYF.